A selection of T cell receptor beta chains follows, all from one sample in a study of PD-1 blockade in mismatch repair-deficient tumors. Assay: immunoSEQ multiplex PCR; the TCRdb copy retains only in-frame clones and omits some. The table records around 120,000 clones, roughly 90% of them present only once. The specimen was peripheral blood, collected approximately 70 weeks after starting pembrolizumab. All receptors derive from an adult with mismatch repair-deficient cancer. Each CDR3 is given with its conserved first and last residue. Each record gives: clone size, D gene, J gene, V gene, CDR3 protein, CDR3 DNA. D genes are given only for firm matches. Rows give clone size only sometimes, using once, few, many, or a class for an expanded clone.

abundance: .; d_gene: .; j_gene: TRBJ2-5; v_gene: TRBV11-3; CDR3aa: CASSIQETQYF; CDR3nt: TGTGCCAGCAGCATACAAGAGACCCAGTACTTC
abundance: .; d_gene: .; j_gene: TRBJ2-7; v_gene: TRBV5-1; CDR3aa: CASLGPPAYEQYF; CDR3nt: TGCGCCAGCCTGGGGCCTCCCGCCTACGAGCAGTACTTC
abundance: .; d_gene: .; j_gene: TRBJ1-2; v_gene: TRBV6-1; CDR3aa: CAIRGGGLNYGYTF; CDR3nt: TGTGCCATCCGCGGAGGGGGACTCAACTATGGCTACACCTTC
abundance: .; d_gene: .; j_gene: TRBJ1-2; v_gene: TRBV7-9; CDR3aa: CASSPLSPNYGYTF; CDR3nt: TGTGCCAGCAGCCCCCTATCTCCTAACTATGGCTACACCTTC
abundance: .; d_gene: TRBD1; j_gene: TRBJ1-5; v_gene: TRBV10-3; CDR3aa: CAISESGQGLNQPQHF; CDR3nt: TGTGCCATCAGTGAGTCAGGACAGGGCCTCAATCAGCCCCAGCATTTT
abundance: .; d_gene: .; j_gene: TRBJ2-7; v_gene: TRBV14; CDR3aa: CASSGRLDTHEQYF; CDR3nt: TGTGCCAGCAGTGGCAGACTAGACACCCACGAGCAGTACTTC
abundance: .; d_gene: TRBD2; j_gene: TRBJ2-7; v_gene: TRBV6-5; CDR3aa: CASSRLAGGYEQYF; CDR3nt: TGTGCCAGCAGCCGACTAGCGGGAGGCTACGAGCAGTACTTC
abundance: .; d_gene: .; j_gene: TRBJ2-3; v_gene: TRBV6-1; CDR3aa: CASSFNRASDTQYF; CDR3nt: TGTGCCAGCAGTTTCAACCGGGCCTCAGATACGCAGTATTTT
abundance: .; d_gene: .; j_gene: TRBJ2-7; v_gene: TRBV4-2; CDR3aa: CASSKEGAASYEQYF; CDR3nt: TGTGCCAGCAGCAAAGAAGGCGCAGCTAGCTACGAGCAGTACTTC
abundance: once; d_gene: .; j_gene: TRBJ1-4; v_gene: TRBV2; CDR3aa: CASNRRQGLEKLFF; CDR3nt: TGTGCCAGCAATCGGAGACAAGGTTTAGAAAAACTGTTTTTT
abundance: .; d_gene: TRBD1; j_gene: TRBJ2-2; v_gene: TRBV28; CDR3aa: CASSDDRANTGELFF; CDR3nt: TGTGCCAGCAGCGATGACAGGGCGAACACCGGGGAGCTGTTTTTT
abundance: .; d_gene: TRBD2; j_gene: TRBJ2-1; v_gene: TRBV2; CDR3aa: CASSEAGLADNEQFF; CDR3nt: TGTGCCAGCAGTGAAGCGGGACTAGCGGACAATGAGCAGTTCTTC
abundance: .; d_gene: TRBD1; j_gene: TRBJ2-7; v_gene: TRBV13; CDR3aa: CASSFTQGASSYEQYF; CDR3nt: TGTGCCAGCAGCTTTACCCAGGGGGCTAGCTCCTACGAGCAGTACTTC
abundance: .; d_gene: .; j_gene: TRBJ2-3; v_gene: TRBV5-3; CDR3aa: CASSGDRPNTDTQYF; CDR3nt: TGTGCCAGCAGCGGGGACAGGCCAAACACAGATACGCAGTATTTT
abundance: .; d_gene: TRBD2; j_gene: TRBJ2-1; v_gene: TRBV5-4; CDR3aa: CASSPRLAGDEQFF; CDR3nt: TGTGCCAGCAGCCCGAGACTAGCGGGAGACGAGCAGTTCTTC
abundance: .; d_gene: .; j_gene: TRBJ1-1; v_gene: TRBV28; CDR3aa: CASKEQGAEAFF; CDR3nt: TGTGCCAGCAAAGAACAGGGCGCTGAAGCTTTCTTT
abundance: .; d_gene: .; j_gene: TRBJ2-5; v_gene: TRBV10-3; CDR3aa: CAISESGETQYF; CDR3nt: TGTGCCATCAGTGAATCAGGGGAGACCCAGTACTTC
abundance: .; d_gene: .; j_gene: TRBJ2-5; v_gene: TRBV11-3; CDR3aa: CASSFKETQYF; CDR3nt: TGTGCCAGCAGCTTCAAAGAGACCCAGTACTTC
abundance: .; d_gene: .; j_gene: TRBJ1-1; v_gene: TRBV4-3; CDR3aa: CASSQGSTVNTEAFF; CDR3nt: TGCGCCAGCAGCCAAGGGTCCACAGTTAACACTGAAGCTTTCTTT
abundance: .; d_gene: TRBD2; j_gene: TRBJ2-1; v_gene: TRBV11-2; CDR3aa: CASSLTVGLADYNEQFF; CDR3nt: TGTGCCAGCAGCTTAACAGTCGGACTAGCGGACTACAATGAGCAGTTCTTC
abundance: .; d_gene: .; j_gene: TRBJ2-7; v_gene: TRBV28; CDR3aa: CASSLWQQSSYEQYF; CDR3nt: TGTGCCAGCAGTTTGTGGCAGCAGAGCTCCTACGAGCAGTACTTC
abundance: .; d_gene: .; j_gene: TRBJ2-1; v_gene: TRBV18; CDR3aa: CASSPAEGTYNEQFF; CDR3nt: TGTGCCAGCTCACCGGCGGAGGGGACCTACAATGAGCAGTTCTTC
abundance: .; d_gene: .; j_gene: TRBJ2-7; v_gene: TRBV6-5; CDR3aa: CASSFTGTYEQYF; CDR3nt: TGTGCCAGCAGTTTCACAGGTACCTACGAGCAGTACTTC
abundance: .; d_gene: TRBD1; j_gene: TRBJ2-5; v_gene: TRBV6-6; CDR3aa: CASRTTGNQETQYF; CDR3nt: TGTGCCAGCAGGACGACAGGGAACCAAGAGACCCAGTACTTC
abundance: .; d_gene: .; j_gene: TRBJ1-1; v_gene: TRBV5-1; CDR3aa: CASSPTALGGNSEAFF; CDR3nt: TGCGCCAGCAGCCCTACCGCCCTAGGGGGGAACTCTGAAGCTTTCTTT
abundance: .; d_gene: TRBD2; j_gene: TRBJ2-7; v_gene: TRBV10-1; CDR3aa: CASSEGTSGQGRSYEQYF; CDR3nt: TGCGCCAGCAGTGAGGGGACTAGCGGGCAAGGTCGCTCCTACGAGCAGTACTTC
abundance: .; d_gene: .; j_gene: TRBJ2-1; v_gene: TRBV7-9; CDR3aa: CASSHGVGEQFF; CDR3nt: TGTGCCAGCAGCCATGGAGTGGGTGAGCAGTTCTTC
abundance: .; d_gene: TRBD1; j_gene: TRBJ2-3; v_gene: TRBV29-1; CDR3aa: CSVRTGGADTQYF; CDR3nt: TGCAGCGTTCGAACAGGGGGCGCAGATACGCAGTATTTT
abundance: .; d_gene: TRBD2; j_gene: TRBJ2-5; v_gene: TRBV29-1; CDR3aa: CSVEVAGAETQYF; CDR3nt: TGCAGCGTTGAAGTAGCGGGAGCCGAGACCCAGTACTTC
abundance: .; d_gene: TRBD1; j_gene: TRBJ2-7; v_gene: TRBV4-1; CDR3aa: CASSQGSDRRLLSYEQYF; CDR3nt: TGCGCCAGCAGCCAAGGTTCGGACAGGCGCCTACTTTCCTACGAGCAGTACTTC
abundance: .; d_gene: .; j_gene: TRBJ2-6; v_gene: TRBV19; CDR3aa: CASRQISGANVLTF; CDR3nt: TGTGCCAGTAGACAAATCTCTGGGGCCAACGTCCTGACTTTC
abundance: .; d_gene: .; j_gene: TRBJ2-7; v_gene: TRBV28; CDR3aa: CASSSNILSWGKAYEQYF; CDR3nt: TGTGCCAGCAGTTCCAACATCCTATCTTGGGGGAAAGCCTACGAGCAGTACTTC
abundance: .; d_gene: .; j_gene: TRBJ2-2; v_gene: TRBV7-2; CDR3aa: CASSRPGTTGELFF; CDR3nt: TGTGCCAGCAGCCGACCGGGTACGACCGGGGAGCTGTTTTTT
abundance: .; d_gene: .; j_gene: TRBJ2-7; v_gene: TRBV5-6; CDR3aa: CASSLNRRGADEYF; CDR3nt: TGTGCCAGCAGCTTAAACCGCAGGGGAGCGGACGAGTACTTC
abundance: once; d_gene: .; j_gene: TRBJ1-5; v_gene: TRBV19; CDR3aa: CASSIHHNQPQHF; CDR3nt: TGTGCCAGTAGTATTCACCACAATCAGCCCCAGCATTTT
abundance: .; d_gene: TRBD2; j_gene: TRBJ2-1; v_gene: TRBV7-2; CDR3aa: CASSFLAGVYEQFF; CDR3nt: TGTGCCAGCAGCTTCCTAGCGGGAGTCTATGAGCAGTTCTTC
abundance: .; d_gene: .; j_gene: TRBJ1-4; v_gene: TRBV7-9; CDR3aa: CASSLGGEKLFF; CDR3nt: TGTGCCAGCAGCTTAGGGGGGGAAAAACTGTTTTTT
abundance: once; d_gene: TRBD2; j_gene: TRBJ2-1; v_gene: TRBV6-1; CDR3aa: CASPGLAGFDEQFF; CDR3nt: TGTGCCAGCCCAGGTCTAGCGGGATTCGATGAGCAGTTCTTC
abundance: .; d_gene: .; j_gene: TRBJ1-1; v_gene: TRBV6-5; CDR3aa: CASSEPRRNTEAFF; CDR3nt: TGTGCCAGCAGTGAACCCCGGAGGAACACTGAAGCTTTCTTT
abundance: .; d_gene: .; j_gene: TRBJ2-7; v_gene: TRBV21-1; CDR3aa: CASSKVGDAAAYEQYF; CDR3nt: TGTGCCAGCAGCAAAGTTGGGGACGCCGCGGCCTACGAGCAGTACTTC
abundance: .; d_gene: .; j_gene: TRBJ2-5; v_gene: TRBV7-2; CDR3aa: CASSLEVSWETQYF; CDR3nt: TGTGCCAGCAGCTTAGAAGTCAGCTGGGAGACCCAGTACTTC
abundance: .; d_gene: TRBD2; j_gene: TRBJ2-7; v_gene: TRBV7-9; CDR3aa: CASSSRLAGSSYEQYF; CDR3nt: TGTGCCAGCAGCTCCCGACTAGCGGGTTCCTCCTACGAGCAGTACTTC
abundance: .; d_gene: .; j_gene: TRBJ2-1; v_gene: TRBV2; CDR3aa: CASSEETSFSYNEQFF; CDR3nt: TGTGCCAGCAGTGAGGAGACTTCCTTCTCCTACAATGAGCAGTTCTTC
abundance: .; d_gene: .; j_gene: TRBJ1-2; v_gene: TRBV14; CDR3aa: CASSQLGEPSNYGYTF; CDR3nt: TGTGCCAGCAGCCAATTAGGGGAACCTTCTAACTATGGCTACACCTTC
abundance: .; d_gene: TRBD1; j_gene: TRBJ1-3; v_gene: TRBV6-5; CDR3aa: CASSYGTGEAYTIYF; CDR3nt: TGTGCCAGCAGTTACGGGACAGGTGAAGCGTACACCATATATTTT
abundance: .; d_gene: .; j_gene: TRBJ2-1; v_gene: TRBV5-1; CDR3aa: CASSLGGGPYNEQFF; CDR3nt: TGCGCCAGCAGCTTGGGAGGGGGACCCTACAATGAGCAGTTCTTC
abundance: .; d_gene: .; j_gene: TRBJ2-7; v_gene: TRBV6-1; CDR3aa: CASSELSQGGYYEQYF; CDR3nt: TGTGCCAGCAGTGAATTAAGCCAGGGAGGCTACTACGAGCAGTACTTC
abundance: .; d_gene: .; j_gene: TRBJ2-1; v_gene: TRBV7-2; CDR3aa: CASSFSQNEQFF; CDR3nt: TGTGCCAGCAGCTTCTCCCAGAATGAGCAGTTCTTC
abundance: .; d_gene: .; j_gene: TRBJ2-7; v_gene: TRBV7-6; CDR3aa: CASSLALSYEQYF; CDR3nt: TGTGCCAGCAGCTTAGCGTTGAGTTACGAGCAGTACTTC
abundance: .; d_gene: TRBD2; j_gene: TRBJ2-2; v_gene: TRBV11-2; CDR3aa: CASSLGRVYTGELFF; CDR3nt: TGTGCCAGCAGCCTTGGGAGGGTATACACCGGGGAGCTGTTTTTT
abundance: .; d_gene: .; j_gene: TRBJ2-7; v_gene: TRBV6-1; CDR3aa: CASSEAPLTPYEQYF; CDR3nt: TGTGCCAGCAGTGAAGCCCCCTTAACGCCCTACGAGCAGTACTTC
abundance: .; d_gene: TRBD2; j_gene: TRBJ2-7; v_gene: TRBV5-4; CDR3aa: CASSLARLAGGYEQYF; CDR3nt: TGTGCCAGCAGCTTAGCCCGACTAGCGGGAGGCTACGAGCAGTACTTC
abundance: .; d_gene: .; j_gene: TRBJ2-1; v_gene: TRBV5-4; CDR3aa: CASSLDAFVNEQFF; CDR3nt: TGTGCCAGCAGCTTAGATGCTTTTGTCAATGAGCAGTTCTTC
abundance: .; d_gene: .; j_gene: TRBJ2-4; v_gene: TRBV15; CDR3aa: CATSRDRGKNIQYF; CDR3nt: TGTGCCACCAGCAGAGACAGGGGAAAAAACATTCAGTACTTC
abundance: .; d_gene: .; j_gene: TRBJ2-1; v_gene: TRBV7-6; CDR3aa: CASSPLASEQFF; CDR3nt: TGTGCCAGCAGTCCATTAGCCAGCGAGCAGTTCTTC